The rows below give T cell receptor beta chains drawn from one sample of a study of blood T cell repertoires in COVID-19. TCRdb keeps only in-frame clones here, not all; method: immunoSEQ multiplex PCR. Among 60,000 to 65,000 clones listed, 70% to 85% were seen once. Sequencing was carried out using peripheral blood. These TCRs come from a woman aged 60-70 years with acute or convalescent COVID-19. Each CDR3 is given with its conserved first and last residue.

CASSFHRQMGATSNEKLFF	TRBJ1-4	TRBV7-9
CASSQAGGAYEQYF	TRBJ2-7	TRBV3-1/TRBV3-2
CASSSRREQFF	TRBJ2-1	TRBV5-1
CASSIGGNTEAFF	TRBJ1-1	TRBV19
CASSTGVGEQFF	TRBJ2-1	TRBV6-5
CASSQTGQPQHF	TRBJ1-5	TRBV6-5
CASSLRGSYEQFF	TRBJ2-1	TRBV6-5
CASSTRRISSSGNTIYF	TRBJ1-3	TRBV19
CASSQDLSSGNTIYF	TRBJ1-3	TRBV4-1
CASSSRDSVSF	TRBJ1-6	TRBV19
CASSPSPGQINSPLHF	TRBJ1-6	TRBV18
CASSLGPTGGYGYTF	TRBJ1-2	TRBV5-1
CASSSGTSWGGYTF	TRBJ1-2	TRBV5-4
CASSVSGQPNEKLFF	TRBJ1-4	TRBV9
CASSQFRGIETQYF	TRBJ2-5	TRBV3-1/TRBV3-2
CASSFGGLSYEQYF	TRBJ2-7	TRBV5-1